This T cell receptor (beta chain) was sequenced for a study of early T cells in non-severe SARS-CoV-2 infection. Turning to the study itself: It was bulk RNA from unsorted whole blood that was sequenced, and the chains were unpaired.

In the library, individual cDNA molecules carried attached unique molecular identifiers. A single record per CDR3 protein comes from TCRdb applying MiXCR to the 5' RACE reads. This sample has some 66,000 distinct CDR3 sequences, with approximately 9.2% found just once. This CDR3 has 15 amino acids. V gave up 3 bases and J gave up 12 bases; unmatched junction bases: 11. Looked up from germline, CDR1 is KGHSH and CDR2 is LQKENI. This clonotype appeared many times. The antigen is not known. Notes on the study in general: Clonotype matching in VDJdb favored anti-spike CD8 responses and did not capture private and CD4 specificities.

The sequenced sample consisted of whole blood. The J gene is TRBJ2-1, the V gene TRBV18; 10 bases match TRBD1. The TCR was taken from an adult who was a healthcare worker with PCR-confirmed SARS-CoV-2 infection or an uninfected control (not recorded which). The CDR3 loop reads CASSPTGQGGVGQFF. The CDR3 DNA reads as TGTGCCAGCTCACCTACCGGACAGGGGGGCGTTGGGCAGTTCTTC.